Listed here are 3 T cell receptor beta chains from one sample, sequenced in a study of monozygotic twins with inflammatory bowel disease. Following a re-call of the 5' RACE reads, TCRdb has one entry per CDR3 protein and lacks DNA. The sample table includes about 210,000 distinct CDR3 sequences. Input material: blood. Receptor source: a human donor with ulcerative colitis or Crohn's disease, or a healthy co-twin of an affected twin (not recorded which).

The chain uses TRBV7-2 and TRBJ1-5. Per the germline V gene, CDR1 is SGHTA and CDR2 is FQGNSA. The CDR3 contains 14 residues. This chain's CDR3 is CASSPGLRYQPQHF.

The rearrangement uses TRBV25-1 and TRBJ2-7; TCRdb reports TRBD1, a call that lacks DNA to check it against. Germline CDR1 is MGHDK and CDR2 is SYGVNS. There are 13 residues in the CDR3. The CDR3 is CASSAAGGYEQYF.

The V and J genes are TRBV10-3 and TRBJ2-3; TCRdb's D call, TRBD2, is unchecked because there is no DNA. CDR3 length: 13 residues. Looked up from germline, CDR1 is ENHRY and CDR2 is SYGVKD. Here the CDR3 reads CAISLGREDTQYF.